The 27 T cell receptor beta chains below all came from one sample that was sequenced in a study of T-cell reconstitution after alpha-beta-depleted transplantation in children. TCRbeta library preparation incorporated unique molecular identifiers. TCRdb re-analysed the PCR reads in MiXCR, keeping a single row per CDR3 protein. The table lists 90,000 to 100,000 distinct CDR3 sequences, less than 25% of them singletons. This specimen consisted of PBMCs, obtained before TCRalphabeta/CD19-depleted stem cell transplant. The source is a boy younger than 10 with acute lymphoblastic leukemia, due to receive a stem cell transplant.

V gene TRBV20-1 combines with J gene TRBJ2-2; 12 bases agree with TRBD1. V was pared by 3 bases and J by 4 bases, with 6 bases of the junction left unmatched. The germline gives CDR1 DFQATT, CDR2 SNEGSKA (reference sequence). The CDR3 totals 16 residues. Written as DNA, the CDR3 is TGCAGTGCTAGGGCTTTGGGACAGGGGGCCACCGGGGAGCTGTTTTTT. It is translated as CSARALGQGATGELFF.

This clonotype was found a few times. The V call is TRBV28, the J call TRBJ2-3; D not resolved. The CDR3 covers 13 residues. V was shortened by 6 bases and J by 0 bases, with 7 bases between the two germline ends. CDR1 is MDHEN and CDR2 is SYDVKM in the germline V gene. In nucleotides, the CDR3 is TGTGCCAGCAGGACGGATAGCACAGATACGCAGTATTTT. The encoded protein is CASRTDSTDTQYF.

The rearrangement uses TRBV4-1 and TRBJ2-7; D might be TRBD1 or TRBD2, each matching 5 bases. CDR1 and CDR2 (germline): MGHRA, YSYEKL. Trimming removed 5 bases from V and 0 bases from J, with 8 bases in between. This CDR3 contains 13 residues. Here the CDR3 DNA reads TGCGCCAGCAGCGGGGGAAACTCCTACGAGCAGTACTTC. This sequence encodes CASSGGNSYEQYF.

The CDR3 spells CASSAAFWYTF. The CDR3 DNA follows: TGTGCCAGCAGTGCCGCCTTTTGGTACACCTTC. The chain recombines TRBV12-3 or TRBV12-4 with TRBJ1-2; D not certain. Trimming took off 5 bases at V and 11 bases at J, with 12 bases between the two ends. The CDR3 covers 11 residues.

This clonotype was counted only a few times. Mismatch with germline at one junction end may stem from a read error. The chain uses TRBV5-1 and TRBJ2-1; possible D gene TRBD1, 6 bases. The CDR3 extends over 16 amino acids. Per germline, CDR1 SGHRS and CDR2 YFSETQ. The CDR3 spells CASSLGQSSSYNEQFF. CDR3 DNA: TGCGCCAGCAGCCTGGGACAATCGAGCTCCTATAATGAGCAGTTCTTC.

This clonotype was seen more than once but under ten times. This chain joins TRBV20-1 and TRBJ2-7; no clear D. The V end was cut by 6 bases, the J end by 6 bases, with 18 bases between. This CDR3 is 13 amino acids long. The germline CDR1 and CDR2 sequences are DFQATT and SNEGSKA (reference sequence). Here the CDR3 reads CSALTPQSAEQYF. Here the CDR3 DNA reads TGCAGTGCCCTGACTCCTCAGTCTGCCGAGCAGTACTTC.

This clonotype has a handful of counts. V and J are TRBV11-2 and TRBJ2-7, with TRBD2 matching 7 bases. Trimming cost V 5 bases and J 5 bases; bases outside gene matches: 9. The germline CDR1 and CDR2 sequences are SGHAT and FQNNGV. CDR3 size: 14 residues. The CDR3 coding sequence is TGTGCCAGCAGCCAATCTAGCGGAGTCAACGAGCAGTACTTC. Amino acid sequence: CASSQSSGVNEQYF.

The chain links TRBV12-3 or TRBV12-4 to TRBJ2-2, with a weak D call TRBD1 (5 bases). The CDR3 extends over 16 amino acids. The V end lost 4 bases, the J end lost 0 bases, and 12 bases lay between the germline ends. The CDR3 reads CASSSLDSANTGELFF. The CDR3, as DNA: TGTGCCAGCAGTTCTCTCGACAGTGCGAACACCGGGGAGCTGTTTTTT.

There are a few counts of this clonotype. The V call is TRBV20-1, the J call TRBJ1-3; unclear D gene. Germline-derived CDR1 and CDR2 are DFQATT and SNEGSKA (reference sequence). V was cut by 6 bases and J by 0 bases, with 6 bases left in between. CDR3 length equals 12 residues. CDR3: CSAPPSGNTIYF. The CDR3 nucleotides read TGCAGTGCCCCCCCCTCTGGAAACACCATATATTTT.

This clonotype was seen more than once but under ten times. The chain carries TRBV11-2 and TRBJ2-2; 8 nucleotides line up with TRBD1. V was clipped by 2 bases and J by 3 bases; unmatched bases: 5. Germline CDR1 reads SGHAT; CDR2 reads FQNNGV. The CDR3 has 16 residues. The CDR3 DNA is TGTGCCAGCAGCTTAAATGCAGGGGGCTACACCGGGGAGCTGTTTTTT. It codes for CASSLNAGGYTGELFF.

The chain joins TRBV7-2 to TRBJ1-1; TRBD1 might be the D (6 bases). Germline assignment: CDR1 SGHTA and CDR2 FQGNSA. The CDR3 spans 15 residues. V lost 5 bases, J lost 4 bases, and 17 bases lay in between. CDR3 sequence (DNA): TGTGCCAGCAGCCCCCTCCGGGGAGGGGGCACTGAAGCTTTCTTT. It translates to CASSPLRGGGTEAFF.

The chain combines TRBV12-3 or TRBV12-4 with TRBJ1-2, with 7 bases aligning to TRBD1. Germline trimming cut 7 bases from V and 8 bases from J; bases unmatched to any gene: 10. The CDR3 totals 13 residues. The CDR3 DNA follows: TGTGCCAGCAACGCAGACAGGGCGAGCGGCTACACCTTC. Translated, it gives CASNADRASGYTF.

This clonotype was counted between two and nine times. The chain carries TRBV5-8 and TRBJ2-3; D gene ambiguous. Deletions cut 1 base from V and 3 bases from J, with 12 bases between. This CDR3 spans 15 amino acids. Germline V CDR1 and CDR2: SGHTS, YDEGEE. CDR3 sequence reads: CASSLPALGTDTQYF. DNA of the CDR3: TGTGCCAGCAGCTTGCCCGCCTTAGGGACAGATACGCAGTATTTT.

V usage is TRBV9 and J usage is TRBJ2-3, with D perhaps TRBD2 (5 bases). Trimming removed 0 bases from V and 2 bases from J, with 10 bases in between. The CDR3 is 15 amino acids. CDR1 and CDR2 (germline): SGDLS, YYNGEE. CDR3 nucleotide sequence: TGTGCCAGCAGCGTAGGTCCGGGATCCACAGATACGCAGTATTTT. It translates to CASSVGPGSTDTQYF.

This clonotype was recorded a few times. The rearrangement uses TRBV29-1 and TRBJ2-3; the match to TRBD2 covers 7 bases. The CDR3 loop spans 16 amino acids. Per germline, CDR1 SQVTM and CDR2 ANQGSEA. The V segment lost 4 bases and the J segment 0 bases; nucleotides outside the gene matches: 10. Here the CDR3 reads CSVAGRASGSTDTQYF. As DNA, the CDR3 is TGCAGCGTTGCAGGCCGGGCTAGCGGAAGCACAGATACGCAGTATTTT.

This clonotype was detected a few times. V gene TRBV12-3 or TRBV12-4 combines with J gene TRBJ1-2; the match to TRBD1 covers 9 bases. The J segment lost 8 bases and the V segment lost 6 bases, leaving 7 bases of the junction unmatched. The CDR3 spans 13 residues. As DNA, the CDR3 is TGTGCCAGCAGACTGGGACAGGGAGGCGGCTACACCTTC. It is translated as CASRLGQGGGYTF.

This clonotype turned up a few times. CDR3: CASSLQGENRGETQYF. CDR3 in DNA: TGCGCCAGCAGCCTTCAGGGAGAGAATAGGGGAGAGACCCAGTACTTC. The chain recombines TRBV4-1 with TRBJ2-5, with D perhaps being TRBD1 or TRBD2 (5 bases each). V was shortened by 4 bases and J by 4 bases, with 19 bases between the two germline ends. CDR1 MGHRA and CDR2 YSYEKL come from the germline V gene. The CDR3 consists of 16 residues.

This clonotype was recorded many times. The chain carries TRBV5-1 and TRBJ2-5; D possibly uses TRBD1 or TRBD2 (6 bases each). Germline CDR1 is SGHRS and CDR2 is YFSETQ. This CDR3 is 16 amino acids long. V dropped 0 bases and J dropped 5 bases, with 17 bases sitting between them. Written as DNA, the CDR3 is TGCGCCAGCAGCTTGGGATCTTCGGGGGCCGGGGAGACCCAGTACTTC. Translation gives CASSLGSSGAGETQYF.

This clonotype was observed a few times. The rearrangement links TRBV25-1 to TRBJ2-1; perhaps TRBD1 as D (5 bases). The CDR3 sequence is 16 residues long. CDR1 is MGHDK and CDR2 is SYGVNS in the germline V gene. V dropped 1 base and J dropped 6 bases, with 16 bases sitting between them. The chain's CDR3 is CASSEFRPNTGNEQFF. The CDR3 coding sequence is TGTGCCAGCAGTGAATTTCGGCCTAATACAGGCAATGAGCAGTTCTTC. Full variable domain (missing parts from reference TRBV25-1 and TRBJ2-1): EADIYQTPRYLVIGTGKKITLECSQTMGHDKMYWYQQDPGMELHLIHYSYGVNSTEKGDLSSESTVSRIRTEHFPLTLESARPSHTSQYLCASSEFRPNTGNEQFFGPGTRLTVL.

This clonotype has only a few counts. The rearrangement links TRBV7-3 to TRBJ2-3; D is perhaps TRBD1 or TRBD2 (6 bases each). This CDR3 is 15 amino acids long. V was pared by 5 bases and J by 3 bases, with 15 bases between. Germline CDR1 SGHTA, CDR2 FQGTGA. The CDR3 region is CASSVLGGGTDTQYF. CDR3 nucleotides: TGTGCCAGCAGCGTACTAGGAGGGGGGACAGATACGCAGTATTTT.

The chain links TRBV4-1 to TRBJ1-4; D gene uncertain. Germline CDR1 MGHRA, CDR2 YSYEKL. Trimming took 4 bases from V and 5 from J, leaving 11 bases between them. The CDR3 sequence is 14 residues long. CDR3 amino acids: CASSPRTVNEKLFF. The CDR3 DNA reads TGCGCCAGCAGCCCTCGGACGGTAAATGAAAAACTGTTTTTT.

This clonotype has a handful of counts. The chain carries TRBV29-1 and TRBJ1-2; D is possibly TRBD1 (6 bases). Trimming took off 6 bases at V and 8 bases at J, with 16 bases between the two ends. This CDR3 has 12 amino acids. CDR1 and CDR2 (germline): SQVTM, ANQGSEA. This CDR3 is CSVFRGKGGYTF. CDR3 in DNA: TGCAGCGTCTTTAGGGGGAAGGGGGGCTACACCTTC. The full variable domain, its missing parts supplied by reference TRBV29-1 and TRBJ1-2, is SAVISQKPSRDICQRGTSLTIQCQVDSQVTMMFWYRQQPGQSLTLIATANQGSEATYESGFVIDKFPISRPNLTFSTLTVSNMSPEDSSIYLCSVFRGKGGYTFGSGTRLTVV.

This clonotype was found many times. The CDR3 sequence is CASSMGQDQETQYF. For the CDR3, the DNA is TGTGCCAGCTCAATGGGACAGGACCAAGAGACCCAGTACTTC. This chain connects TRBV18 to TRBJ2-5; 8 bases agree with TRBD1. Germline values: CDR1 KGHSH, CDR2 LQKENI. CDR3 length equals 14 residues. The V segment lost 5 bases and the J segment 0 bases; nucleotides outside the gene matches: 2.

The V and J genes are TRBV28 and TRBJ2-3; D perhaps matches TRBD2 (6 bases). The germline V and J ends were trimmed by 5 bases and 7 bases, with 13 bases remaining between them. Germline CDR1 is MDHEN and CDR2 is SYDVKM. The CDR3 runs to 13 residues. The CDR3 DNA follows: TGTGCCAGCAGTCGGGACTTACGGTATACGCAGTATTTT. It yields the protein CASSRDLRYTQYF. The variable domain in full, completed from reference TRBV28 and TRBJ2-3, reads DVKVTQSSRYLVKRTGEKVFLECVQDMDHENMFWYRQDPGLGLRLIYFSYDVKMKEKGDIPEGYSVSREKKERFSLILESASTNQTSMYLCASSRDLRYTQYFGPGTRLTVL.

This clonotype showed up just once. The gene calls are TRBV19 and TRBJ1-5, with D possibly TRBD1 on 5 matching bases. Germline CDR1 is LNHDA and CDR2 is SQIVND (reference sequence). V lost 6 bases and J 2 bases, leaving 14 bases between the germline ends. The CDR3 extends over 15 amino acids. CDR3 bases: TGTGCCAGTAGAGGAGGCCAGGGAGGCAATCAGCCCCAGCATTTT. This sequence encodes CASRGGQGGNQPQHF.

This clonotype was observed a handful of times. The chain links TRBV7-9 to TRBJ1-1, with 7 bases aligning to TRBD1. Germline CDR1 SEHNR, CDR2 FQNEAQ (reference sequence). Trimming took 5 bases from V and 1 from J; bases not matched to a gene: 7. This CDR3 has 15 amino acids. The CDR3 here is CASSMEGTANTEAFF. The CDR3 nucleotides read TGTGCCAGCAGCATGGAGGGGACAGCGAACACTGAAGCTTTCTTT.

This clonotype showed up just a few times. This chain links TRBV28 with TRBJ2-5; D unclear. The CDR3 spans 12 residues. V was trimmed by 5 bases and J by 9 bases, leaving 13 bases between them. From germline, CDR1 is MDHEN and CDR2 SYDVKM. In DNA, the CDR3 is TGTGCCAGCAGTCGGATGGGGTTGGCCCAGTACTTC. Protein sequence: CASSRMGLAQYF.